The 23 T cell receptor beta chains in this list originate from one sample, sequenced in a study of blood T cell repertoires in COVID-19. Method: immunoSEQ multiplex PCR; TCRdb's copy keeps in-frame clones and lacks some. This table holds approximately 250,000 clones, around four fifths found once. Sequencing input: peripheral blood. The receptors shown here come from a woman in her sixties with active or convalescent COVID-19.

This clone has only a few counts. The chain has TRBV7-9 and TRBJ2-2; TRBD1 agrees at 8 bases. The V and J ends lost 10 bases and 2 bases, in that order; junction bases with no gene match: 3. The V gene's germline CDR1 is SEHNR and CDR2 FQNEAQ (reference sequence). The CDR3 spans 13 residues. CDR3 sequence reads: CAKDRDNTGELFF. The CDR3 DNA sequence: TGTGCCAAGGACAGGGATAACACCGGGGAGCTGTTTTTT. The entire variable domain, with the rest obtained from reference TRBV7-9 and TRBJ2-2, is as follows: DTGVSQNPRHKITKRGQNVTFRCDPISEHNRLYWYRQTLGQGPEFLTYFQNEAQLEKSRLLSDRFSAERPKGSFSTLEIQRTEQGDSAMYLCAKDRDNTGELFFGEGSRLTVL.

This chain uses TRBV12-3 or TRBV12-4 with TRBJ1-1, with D maybe TRBD1 (5 bases). The CDR3 spans 13 residues. The V gene lost 4 bases and the J gene lost 3 bases, with 9 bases spanning the gap. CDR3 sequence reads: CASSSIQDTEAFF. The CDR3 nucleotides read TGTGCCAGCAGTTCAATACAGGACACTGAAGCTTTCTTT.

The V and J genes are TRBV18 and TRBJ1-1; 9 bases are a match to TRBD1. The CDR3 runs 17 residues. With V trimmed by 1 base and J by 4 bases, 10 bases remained unmatched. Germline V gene lookup returns CDR1 KGHSH and CDR2 LQKENI. CDR3 residues: CASSPQTGGPLGTEAFF. DNA of the CDR3: TGTGCCAGCTCACCACAGACAGGGGGGCCCCTCGGCACTGAAGCTTTCTTT.

V usage is TRBV21-1 and J usage is TRBJ2-1; the DNA was not used to check the table's D call, TRBD2. TRBV21-1 is a known pseudogene. The CDR3 length is 10 residues. The CDR3 is CASSISEQFF. The DNA for the CDR3 is TGTGCCAGCAGCATTAGTGAGCAGTTCTTC.

The genes are TRBV5-1 and TRBJ2-5; 8 nucleotides line up with TRBD2. CDR3 length: 16 residues. The V gene end was trimmed by 0 bases and the J gene end by 1 base; junction bases not matched to a gene: 5. Per the germline V gene, CDR1 is SGHRS and CDR2 is YFSETQ. CDR3 DNA sequence: TGCGCCAGCAGCTTGGATGGGCGGGGGGTCCAAGAGACCCAGTACTTC. Translated: CASSLDGRGVQETQYF.

J is TRBJ1-6 and V is TRBV5-1; TRBD1 aligns across 8 bases. The germline V gene has CDR1 SGHRS and CDR2 YFSETQ. This CDR3 region has 15 residues. The V segment lost 4 bases and the J segment 4 bases; nucleotides outside the gene matches: 4. The DNA for the CDR3 is TGCGCCAGCAGCCCAGGACAGGGATATAATTCACCCCTCCACTTT. This translates into CASSPGQGYNSPLHF.

Here the CDR3 DNA reads TGTGCCAGCAGTGATACGGACAGGGGCTATGGCTACACCTTC. This sequence encodes CASSDTDRGYGYTF. The chain employs TRBV25-1 and TRBJ1-2; TRBD1 aligns across 9 bases. V lost 3 bases and J lost 4; bases outside the gene matches: 3. Looked up from germline, CDR1 is MGHDK and CDR2 is SYGVNS. The CDR3 is 14 residues long.

The V gene is TRBV5-1, the J gene TRBJ2-1; the match to TRBD1 covers 8 bases. Germline V lookup: CDR1 SGHRS, CDR2 YFSETQ. CDR3 length: 16 residues. V shed 3 bases and J 4 bases; nucleotides not matched to a gene: 9. The CDR3 nucleotides read TGCGCCAGCAGCTCGGGTGGCGGACAGGGTTACAATGAGCAGTTCTTC. Translation gives CASSSGGGQGYNEQFF.

The chain joins TRBV6-1 to TRBJ1-5, with D possibly TRBD1 on 6 matching bases. Germline V gives CDR1 MNHNS, CDR2 SASEGT. This CDR3 contains 14 residues. Trimming left V 4 bases short and J 9 bases short, with 16 bases between. CDR3 nucleotide sequence: TGTGCCAGCAGTGGAGACAGGAGAGGTCGGCCCCAGCATTTT. This translates into CASSGDRRGRPQHF.

This clone was seen a handful of times. V is TRBV6-5 and J is TRBJ1-6, with D unclear. CDR3 size: 14 residues. V shed 2 bases and J shed 12 bases, with 14 bases lying between them. Germline CDR1 MNHEY, CDR2 SVGAGI. In nucleotides, the CDR3 is TGTGCCAGCAGTTACGGGCCCGCTGGTGAACCCCTCCACTTT. Translation: CASSYGPAGEPLHF.

The rearrangement links TRBV19 to TRBJ1-1; D is ambiguous. In germline, CDR1 is LNHDA, CDR2 SQIVND (reference sequence). With 5 bases removed from V and 6 bases from J, the gap between germline ends came to 4 bases. The CDR3 loop spans 10 amino acids. The CDR3 protein is CASSASEAFF. The CDR3 DNA follows: TGTGCCAGTAGTGCGTCTGAAGCTTTCTTT.

V and J are TRBV15 and TRBJ2-5, with D possibly TRBD2 on 6 matching bases. CDR3 size: 14 residues. Trimming took 1 base from V and 3 from J, leaving 9 bases between them. Germline-derived CDR1 and CDR2 are LNHNV and YYDKDF (reference sequence). CDR3 region: CATSRGGGEETQYF. Here the CDR3 DNA reads TGTGCCACCAGCAGAGGAGGAGGGGAAGAGACCCAGTACTTC.

V gene TRBV6-5 combines with J gene TRBJ2-2; 7 bases fit TRBD1. CDR3 length equals 16 residues. Looked up from germline, CDR1 is MNHEY and CDR2 is SVGAGI. J gave up 6 bases and V 2 bases, and 9 bases lay outside the gene matches. CDR3 DNA sequence: TGTGCCAGCAGTTACGACACAGGGGTCCTCGCCGGGGAGCTGTTTTTT. Protein product: CASSYDTGVLAGELFF.

This clone has a single count. This chain uses TRBV13 with TRBJ2-2; 9 nucleotides agree with TRBD1. Germline V gene data show CDR1 as PRHDT and CDR2 as FYEKMQ (reference sequence). The CDR3 covers 15 residues. Losses at the gene ends were 7 bases for V and 1 base for J; bases not matched to a gene: 4. This CDR3 reads CASIKGQGNTGELFF. The CDR3 DNA reads as TGTGCCAGCATCAAGGGACAGGGGAACACCGGGGAGCTGTTTTTT.

V usage is TRBV29-1 and J usage is TRBJ2-2, with D possibly matching TRBD2 (6 bases). Germline lookup yields CDR1 SQVTM and CDR2 ANQGSEA. The V end was cut by 6 bases, the J end by 9 bases, with 14 bases between. The CDR3 is 12 amino acids. The CDR3 loop reads CSVGGAARELFF. The CDR3 DNA reads as TGCAGCGTCGGCGGGGCTGCCAGGGAGCTGTTTTTT.

As to this clone: Different DNA sequences within this sample yield the same CDR3. V gene TRBV6-4 combines with J gene TRBJ2-2, with 7 nucleotides matching TRBD2. J was trimmed by 0 bases and V by 4 bases; bases with no gene match: 5. Germline V gene data show CDR1 as MRHNA and CDR2 as SNTAGT. The CDR3 has 16 amino acids. The CDR3 sequence is CASSVGLAANTGELFF. CDR3 nucleotides: TGTGCCAGCAGTGTGGGGCTAGCGGCGAACACCGGGGAGCTGTTTTTT.

The chain uses TRBV7-2 and TRBJ2-3; 10 bases fit TRBD2. This CDR3 region has 18 residues. Germline lookup yields CDR1 SGHTA and CDR2 FQGNSA. V lost 2 bases and J lost 1; bases outside the gene matches: 9. In DNA, the CDR3 is TGTGCCAGCAGCTTATCCCCTCGGCTAGCGGGGGGCACAGATACGCAGTATTTT. Its protein is CASSLSPRLAGGTDTQYF.

V is TRBV7-2 and J is TRBJ1-1; tentatively, D is TRBD1 (6 bases). The germline CDR1 and CDR2 sequences are SGHTA and FQGNSA. Trimming removed 6 bases at V and 6 bases at J, with 17 bases between. CDR3 length: 14 residues. The chain's CDR3 is CASSSQGIGAEAFF. CDR3 nucleotides: TGTGCCAGCAGTTCTCAGGGGATAGGCGCTGAAGCTTTCTTT. The variable domain in full, completed from reference TRBV7-2 and TRBJ1-1, reads GAGVSQSPSNKVTEKGKDVELRCDPISGHTALYWYRQSLGQGLEFLIYFQGNSAPDKSGLPSDRFSAERTGGSVSTLTIQRTQQEDSAVYLCASSSQGIGAEAFFGQGTRLTVV.

The J gene is TRBJ1-2, the V gene TRBV5-4; a possible D gene is TRBD1 (5 bases). Per germline, CDR1 SGHNT and CDR2 YYREEE (reference sequence). The CDR3 is made up of 15 amino acids. V was trimmed by 2 bases and J by 1 base, leaving 12 bases between them. CDR3 nucleotides: TGTGCCAGCAGCTTAGGAGGGGACTTTAACTATGGCTACACCTTC. It yields the protein CASSLGGDFNYGYTF.

The sample holds one count of this clone. This chain connects TRBV5-1 to TRBJ1-4, with a tentative D call TRBD1 (5 bases). The V and J ends lost 4 bases and 8 bases respectively, with 15 bases between them. The CDR3 has 14 amino acids. Germline V gene lookup returns CDR1 SGHRS and CDR2 YFSETQ. The CDR3 DNA follows: TGCGCCAGCAGCCGAGGGCAGGGAGGGGAAAAACTGTTTTTT. Its protein product is CASSRGQGGEKLFF.

This clone is a singleton in its sample. V gene TRBV5-1 combines with J gene TRBJ1-6; possibly TRBD1 for D (6 bases). Germline loops: CDR1 SGHRS, CDR2 YFSETQ. CDR3 size: 15 residues. V lost 4 bases, J lost 4 bases, and 12 bases lay in between. The CDR3 DNA is TGCGCCAGCAGCCAGGACAGTTTTTATAATTCACCCCTCCACTTT. It specifies CASSQDSFYNSPLHF.

The rearrangement joins TRBV11-3 to TRBJ1-4; 7 nucleotides align to TRBD1. This CDR3 has 16 residues. V shed 1 base and J 2 bases; nucleotides not matched to a gene: 4. Germline V gene sequence: CDR1 SGHNT, CDR2 YENEEA. The DNA of the CDR3 is TGTGCCAGCAGCTTAGTTGCGGGACAGACTAATGAAAAACTGTTTTTT. It yields the protein CASSLVAGQTNEKLFF.

Only a few counts were recorded for this clone. The chain employs TRBV3-1 (or the pseudogene TRBV3-2) and TRBJ1-2; D uncertain. Looked up from germline, CDR1 is LGHDT and CDR2 is YNNKEL (reference sequence). This CDR3 comprises 14 residues. V was clipped by 1 base and J by 2 bases, with 8 bases between them. CDR3 in DNA: TGTGCCAGCAGCCAAGTCGCGGGAAACTATGGCTACACCTTC. Translation gives CASSQVAGNYGYTF.